These 17 T cell receptor beta chains share one sample of origin, sequenced in a study of identifying expanded T cells in peripheral blood. Assay: immunoSEQ multiplex PCR; the TCRdb copy retains only in-frame clones and omits some. The sample contains tens of thousands of clones, approximately 79% of which appear only once. The sample comprised blood. These receptors were collected from a person aged 18 to 69 in good health.

The count of this clone is one. The rearrangement joins TRBV6-5 to TRBJ2-1; D may be TRBD2 (6 bases). The CDR3 length is 15 residues. V lost 1 base, J lost 0 bases, and 7 bases lay in between. The germline V gene encodes CDR1 MNHEY and CDR2 SVGAGI. Here the CDR3 DNA reads TGTGCCAGCAGTTACTATAGCGGCTCCTACAATGAGCAGTTCTTC. It translates to CASSYYSGSYNEQFF.

This clone was observed a handful of times. In nucleotides, the CDR3 is TGTGCCAGTTCTACTGACAGAAATAATTCACCCCTCCACTTT. This gives the protein CASSTDRNNSPLHF. V gene TRBV19 combines with J gene TRBJ1-6; D perhaps matches TRBD1 (5 bases). The V end lost 8 bases, the J end lost 5 bases, and 13 bases lay between the germline ends. Germline values: CDR1 LNHDA, CDR2 SQIVND (reference sequence). The CDR3 contains 14 residues.

This sequence joins TRBV12-5 and TRBJ2-1; 8 bases are shared with TRBD2. The length of the CDR3 is 18 residues. CDR1 is LGHNT, CDR2 FRNRAP, per germline. V shed 0 bases and J 3 bases; nucleotides not matched to a gene: 10. The DNA for the CDR3 is TGTGCTAGTGGTTTGGTACTCTCAGCGGGAGTACTCTACAATGAGCAGTTCTTC. This encodes CASGLVLSAGVLYNEQFF.

The chain combines TRBV5-4 with TRBJ2-2; D unclear. CDR3 length: 14 amino acids. V was clipped by 2 bases and J by 4 bases, with 9 bases between them. Germline CDR1 SGHNT, CDR2 YYREEE (reference sequence). The CDR3 loop reads CASSLILGTGELFF. CDR3 coding DNA: TGTGCCAGCAGCTTAATCCTGGGCACCGGGGAGCTGTTTTTT.

The gene calls are TRBV5-1 and TRBJ2-5, with 9 bases fitting TRBD2. This CDR3 has 15 amino acids. Trimming took 2 bases from V and 2 from J; bases not matched to a gene: 4. Germline V gene lookup returns CDR1 SGHRS and CDR2 YFSETQ. CDR3 sequence (DNA): TGCGCCAGCAGCTTCCTAGCGGGGATGCAAGAGACCCAGTACTTC. The encoded protein is CASSFLAGMQETQYF. Full variable domain (missing parts from reference TRBV5-1 and TRBJ2-5): KAGVTQTPRYLIKTRGQQVTLSCSPISGHRSVSWYQQTPGQGLQFLFEYFSETQRNKGNFPGRFSGRQFSNSRSEMNVSTLELGDSALYLCASSFLAGMQETQYFGPGTRLLVL.

This rearrangement joins TRBV29-1 to TRBJ2-3; unclear D gene. Germline V gene lookup returns CDR1 SQVTM and CDR2 ANQGSEA. The CDR3 totals 13 residues. Trimming took 4 bases from V and 2 from J, leaving 10 bases between them. The CDR3 reads CSVGRPDTDTQYF. Written as DNA, the CDR3 is TGCAGCGTTGGTCGTCCTGACACAGATACGCAGTATTTT.

This clone showed up just a few times. The V and J genes are TRBV4-1 and TRBJ1-4; 11 bases fit TRBD1. J was trimmed by 7 bases and V by 2 bases; bases with no gene match: 3. The CDR3 runs to 15 residues. Germline V gene lookup returns CDR1 MGHRA and CDR2 YSYEKL. The CDR3 protein is CASSQYGTGGEKLFF. The CDR3 DNA reads TGCGCCAGCAGCCAATATGGGACAGGGGGTGAAAAACTGTTTTTT.

This clone was seen once. The chain combines TRBV29-1 with TRBJ1-2, with a possible D match to TRBD1 (5 bases). The CDR3 has 12 residues. Trimming removed 6 bases from V and 8 bases from J, with 16 bases in between. Germline V gene lookup returns CDR1 SQVTM and CDR2 ANQGSEA. The CDR3 nucleotides are TGCAGCGTGGTAGTGGGGCAGGGAGGCTACACCTTC. This gives the protein CSVVVGQGGYTF.

The J gene is TRBJ2-1, the V gene TRBV5-5; TRBD1 aligns across 8 bases. V gave up 1 base and J gave up 4 bases; unmatched junction bases: 4. The CDR3 is made up of 15 amino acids. Germline CDR1 is SGHKS and CDR2 is YYEKEE (reference sequence). The CDR3 spells CASSLQGAMYNEQFF. The CDR3 DNA is TGTGCCAGCAGCTTGCAGGGGGCTATGTACAATGAGCAGTTCTTC. Filled out from reference TRBV5-5 and TRBJ2-1, the complete variable domain reads DAGVTQSPTHLIKTRGQQVTLRCSPISGHKSVSWYQQVLGQGPQFIFQYYEKEERGRGNFPDRFSARQFPNYSSELNVNALLLGDSALYLCASSLQGAMYNEQFFGPGTRLTVL.

The chain employs TRBV4-3 and TRBJ1-5; tentatively, D is TRBD1 (5 bases). Germline-derived CDR1 and CDR2 are LGHNA and YSLEER. CDR3 size: 15 residues. The ends were cut back, 0 bases at V and 5 bases at J, with 11 bases in the middle. The CDR3 DNA sequence: TGCGCCAGCAGCCAAGATAGGAGGGGCGATCAGCCCCAGCATTTT. Protein product: CASSQDRRGDQPQHF.

The chain joins TRBV4-1 to TRBJ2-2, with D tentatively TRBD1 or TRBD2 (6 bases each). V was shortened by 0 bases and J by 8 bases, with 13 bases between the two germline ends. Germline-derived CDR1 and CDR2 are MGHRA and YSYEKL. The length of the CDR3 is 15 residues. CDR3 in amino acids: CASSQEPGAAGELFF. The DNA of the CDR3 is TGCGCCAGCAGCCAAGAACCGGGGGCGGCAGGGGAGCTGTTTTTT.

The chain links TRBV19 to TRBJ1-1; a weak D match, TRBD1 (5 bases). Germline-derived CDR1 and CDR2 are LNHDA and SQIVND (reference sequence). Trimming removed 3 bases at V and 1 base at J, with 12 bases between. There are 15 residues in the CDR3. The CDR3 loop is CASSILAGKNTEAFF. The CDR3 nucleotides read TGTGCCAGTAGTATCTTGGCAGGGAAGAACACTGAAGCTTTCTTT.

The rearrangement uses TRBV15 and TRBJ1-2; D gene ambiguous. CDR3 length: 14 residues. Germline-derived CDR1 and CDR2 are LNHNV and YYDKDF (reference sequence). Trimming stripped 3 bases from V and 8 bases from J, with 16 bases between. The CDR3 loop reads CATSRQDDSMGYTF. The CDR3 bases are TGTGCCACCAGCAGGCAGGACGACTCTATGGGCTACACCTTC.

V and J are TRBV5-1 and TRBJ2-5; 12 bases align to TRBD1. Germline loops: CDR1 SGHRS, CDR2 YFSETQ. The CDR3 length is 17 residues. V trimming: 2 bases; J trimming: 1 base; junction bases outside the gene matches: 6. The CDR3 nucleotides are TGCGCCAGCAGCTTTGGAGGGACAGGGGGCCCCCAAGAGACCCAGTACTTC. Translated, it gives CASSFGGTGGPQETQYF.

This chain connects TRBV5-1 to TRBJ2-3, with TRBD1 identical over 10 bases. Unmatched junction bases numbered 3, after V lost 3 bases and J lost 5 bases. CDR1 and CDR2 from the germline V gene are SGHRS and YFSETQ. The CDR3 sequence is 14 residues long. This chain's CDR3 is CASSSGQGLDTQYF. The CDR3 DNA sequence: TGCGCCAGCAGCTCGGGACAGGGGTTAGATACGCAGTATTTT.

This clone was seen once. The chain combines TRBV6-5 with TRBJ1-1; 9 bases are a match to TRBD1. V lost 6 bases and J lost 7; bases outside the gene matches: 6. Germline CDR1 is MNHEY and CDR2 is SVGAGI. The CDR3 spans 13 residues. The chain's CDR3 is CASSWDRVGEAFF. The CDR3 nucleotides are TGTGCCAGCAGCTGGGACAGGGTGGGTGAAGCTTTCTTT.

The rearrangement links TRBV11-2 to TRBJ1-2; D call uncertain. In germline, CDR1 is SGHAT, CDR2 FQNNGV. V was cut by 2 bases and J by 0 bases, with 7 bases left in between. The CDR3 consists of 14 residues. The CDR3 nucleotides are TGTGCCAGCAGCTTAAGTACGGCTAACTATGGCTACACCTTC. Amino acids: CASSLSTANYGYTF.